This passage covers 10 T cell receptor beta chains from one sample sequenced in a study of control samples from healthy donors and cancer patients. Clones were read by immunoSEQ multiplex PCR, and TCRdb kept only the in-frame ones, dropping some. The sample has over 85,000 clones; roughly nine tenths are singletons. The sequenced sample consisted of PBMCs. Source of these receptors: a woman aged 45-65 years with colorectal cancer.

As regards this clone: One end of the junction fails to match germline, which may point to a read error. The rearrangement uses TRBV29-1 and TRBJ2-5, with D unresolved. Germline V gene sequence: CDR1 SQVTM, CDR2 ANQGSEA. The CDR3 runs to 13 residues. Here the CDR3 reads CSGESQLEETQYF. As DNA, the CDR3 is TGCAGCGGTGAATCACAGCTGGAAGAGACCCAGTACTTC.

This chain links TRBV4-1 with TRBJ2-5; 12 bases are shared with TRBD2. CDR3 length equals 17 residues. Germline CDR1 is MGHRA and CDR2 is YSYEKL. Trimming cost V 1 base and J 7 bases; bases outside gene matches: 10. The CDR3 here is CASSQGTSGGPAGTQYF. CDR3 DNA: TGCGCCAGCAGCCAAGGAACTAGCGGGGGGCCAGCAGGGACCCAGTACTTC.

This clone was detected a few times. The chain carries TRBV2 and TRBJ1-6; TRBD1 matches 7 bases. The CDR3 covers 15 residues. Losses at the gene ends were 6 bases for V and 8 bases for J; bases not matched to a gene: 10. Germline CDR1 and CDR2: SNHLY and FYNNEI. The CDR3 reads CASSVQGGVDSPLHF. As DNA, the CDR3 is TGTGCCAGCAGCGTCCAGGGGGGCGTCGATTCACCCCTCCACTTT.

The chain uses TRBV6-6 and TRBJ1-1; TRBD1 might be the D (5 bases). Trimming pared 7 bases from V and 9 bases from J, leaving 21 bases between. CDR1 MNHNY and CDR2 SVGAGI come from the germline V gene (reference sequence). The CDR3 has 14 residues. As DNA, the CDR3 is TGTGCCAGCACCCTCATGAGGGACCTCACAAAAGCTTTCTTT. Translating it yields CASTLMRDLTKAFF.

The chain carries TRBV29-1 and TRBJ2-1, with TRBD1 matching over 7 bases. The ends lost 3 bases at V and 4 bases at J; junction bases unmatched: 3. The CDR3 consists of 13 residues. Germline CDR1 is SQVTM and CDR2 is ANQGSEA. The CDR3 bases are TGCAGCGTTGACAGGGGGACGTACAATGAGCAGTTCTTC. It translates to CSVDRGTYNEQFF.

This chain links TRBV19 with TRBJ2-1, with 10 nucleotides matching TRBD1. Trimming removed 6 bases from V and 8 bases from J; junction bases left unmatched: 4. Germline-derived CDR1 and CDR2 are LNHDA and SQIVND (reference sequence). This CDR3 is 13 amino acids long. The CDR3 protein is CASRSTGGDEQFF. The CDR3 bases are TGTGCCAGTAGGTCGACAGGGGGCGATGAGCAGTTCTTC.

In this sample, this clone turned up once. The rearrangement uses TRBV11-1 and TRBJ1-1, with D possibly matching TRBD1 (5 bases). Germline CDR1 SGHAT, CDR2 FQDESV (reference sequence). The length of the CDR3 is 14 residues. Trimming stripped 8 bases from V and 0 bases from J, with 13 bases between. The CDR3 nucleotides are TGTGCCAGCGAGCCGGGGGGTATGAACACTGAAGCTTTCTTT. As protein: CASEPGGMNTEAFF.

This chain's CDR3 is CASSFPDRYNEQFF. CDR3 coding DNA: TGTGCCAGCAGTTTTCCCGACAGGTACAATGAGCAGTTCTTC. This chain links TRBV28 with TRBJ2-1; D perhaps matches TRBD1 (6 bases). The germline CDR1 and CDR2 sequences are MDHEN and SYDVKM. The ends were cut back, 3 bases at V and 4 bases at J, with 10 bases in the middle. This CDR3 contains 14 residues. The entire variable domain, with the rest obtained from reference TRBV28 and TRBJ2-1, is as follows: DVKVTQSSRYLVKRTGEKVFLECVQDMDHENMFWYRQDPGLGLRLIYFSYDVKMKEKGDIPEGYSVSREKKERFSLILESASTNQTSMYLCASSFPDRYNEQFFGPGTRLTVL.

The chain has TRBV6-4 and TRBJ2-1; D may be TRBD2 (6 bases). CDR1 is MRHNA and CDR2 is SNTAGT in the germline V gene. V lost 7 bases and J 3 bases, leaving 16 bases between the germline ends. The CDR3 spans 15 residues. The DNA of the CDR3 is TGTGCCAGCATGACTCATGTGGGGGGCTACAATGAGCAGTTCTTC. It yields the protein CASMTHVGGYNEQFF.

This sequence joins TRBV10-2 and TRBJ1-2; 7 nucleotides match TRBD1. The CDR3 totals 13 residues. The germline V gene encodes CDR1 WSHSY and CDR2 SAAADI. The V and J ends lost 0 bases and 7 bases, in that order; junction bases with no gene match: 2. This CDR3 reads CASSESGQFGYTF. In DNA, the CDR3 is TGCGCCAGCAGTGAGTCGGGACAGTTTGGCTACACCTTC.